In its sample, the clone carrying this T cell receptor (beta chain) was seen many times. Its antigen remains unknown. The data were obtained in a study of regulatory T cells in long-lasting Graves disease. Time point: newly diagnosed GD, antithyroid drugs for less than 3 months. PBMC RNA was the source of the TCR library. With EDTA tubes as the receptacles, around 10 milliliters of peripheral blood were drawn. General study results and limits: Reduced TCR diversity was observed in persistent Graves' patients versus newly diagnosed patients.

Assembly of TCR beta libraries relied on iRepertoire HTBI primers together with Arm-PCR of CDR3 regions. One entry per CDR3 protein results from TCRdb running MiXCR on the multiplex PCR reads. The data show 400,000 to 500,000 distinct CDR3 sequences, with around 15% seen just once and around a sixth held by the top ten. Deletions cut 1 base from V and 6 bases from J, with 13 bases between. The CDR3 consists of 15 residues. Germline V lookup: CDR1 GTSNPN, CDR2 SVGIG (reference sequence). The same specimen was also included in a second study, on T cells in Graves' hyperthyroidism and ophthalmopathy. That report adds: Appearing also in blood were most of the thyroid clonotypes expanded above 0.001.

The sequence came from a woman between 50 and 59 years old with Graves disease. The input for sequencing was peripheral blood mononuclear cells (PBMCs), taken at new diagnosis, from a patient treated with antithyroid drugs. The rearrangement uses TRBV30 and TRBJ1-6; weak D call: TRBD1 (5 bases). DNA of the CDR3: TGTGCCTGGAGTGATCCAGCAGGGTTTAATTCACCCCTCCACTTT. It codes for CAWSDPAGFNSPLHF.